The entry below gives a single T cell receptor beta chain sequence along with its context. What it recognizes is unknown. Method: immunoSEQ multiplex PCR; TCRdb's copy keeps in-frame clones and lacks some. This table has around 100,000 clones, roughly 90% appearing once. The V gene's germline CDR1 is SNHLY and CDR2 FYNNEI. Trimming removed 3 bases from V and 6 bases from J, with 11 bases in between. The CDR3 length is 14 residues. The sample belongs to a study of OX40 agonist ivuxolimab in advanced cancers. About the study: Patients were approximately 80% male with ages roughly 20 to 90, mean approximately 55. General study findings and limits: Doses of 0.1 to 3.0 mg/kg were accompanied by clonal expansion of CD4+ and CD8+ blood T cells by week 6.

This chain joins TRBV2 and TRBJ2-2; D may be TRBD2 (5 bases). Sequenced here: CD4+ or CD8+ T cells sorted from blood, sampled in a trial of the OX40 agonist ivuxolimab. The sequence came from an adult with an advanced solid tumor such as melanoma, head and neck, liver or kidney cancer. In DNA form, the CDR3 reads TGTGCCAGCAGTGATCCGGGGTTCGCCGGGGAGCTGTTTTTT. It yields the protein CASSDPGFAGELFF.